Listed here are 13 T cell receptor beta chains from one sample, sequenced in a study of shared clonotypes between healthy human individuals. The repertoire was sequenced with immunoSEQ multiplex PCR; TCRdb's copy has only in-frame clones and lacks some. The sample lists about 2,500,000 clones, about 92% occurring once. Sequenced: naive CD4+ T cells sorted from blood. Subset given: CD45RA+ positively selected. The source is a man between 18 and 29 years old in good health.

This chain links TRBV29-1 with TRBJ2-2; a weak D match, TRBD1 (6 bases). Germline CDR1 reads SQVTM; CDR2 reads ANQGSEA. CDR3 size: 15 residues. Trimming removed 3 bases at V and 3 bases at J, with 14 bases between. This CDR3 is CSVDSGGTYTGELFF. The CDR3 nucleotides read TGCAGCGTTGATTCTGGGGGCACCTACACCGGGGAGCTGTTTTTT.

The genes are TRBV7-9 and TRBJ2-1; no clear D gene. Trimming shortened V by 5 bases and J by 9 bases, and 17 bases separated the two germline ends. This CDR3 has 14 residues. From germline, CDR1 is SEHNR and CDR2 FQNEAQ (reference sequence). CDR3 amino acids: CASSRGLGPFEQFF. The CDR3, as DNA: TGTGCCAGCAGCCGCGGCCTGGGCCCTTTTGAGCAGTTCTTC.

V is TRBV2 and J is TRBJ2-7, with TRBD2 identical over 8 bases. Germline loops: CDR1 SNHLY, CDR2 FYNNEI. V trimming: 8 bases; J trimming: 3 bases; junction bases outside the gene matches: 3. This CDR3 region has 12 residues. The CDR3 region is CASAREGYEQYF. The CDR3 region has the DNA TGTGCCAGCGCTCGGGAGGGCTACGAGCAGTACTTC.

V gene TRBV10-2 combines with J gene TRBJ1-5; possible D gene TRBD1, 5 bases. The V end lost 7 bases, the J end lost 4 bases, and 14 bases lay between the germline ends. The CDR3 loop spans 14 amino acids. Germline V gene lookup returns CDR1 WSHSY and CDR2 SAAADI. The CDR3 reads CASTPAGQNQPQHF. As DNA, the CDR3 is TGCGCCAGCACCCCGGCAGGGCAGAATCAGCCCCAGCATTTT.

In DNA, the CDR3 is TGCGCCAGCAGCTCCGGGATTCTAAGCTCTGGAAACACCATATATTTT. Translation gives CASSSGILSSGNTIYF. This rearrangement joins TRBV5-1 to TRBJ1-3; D is unresolved. Per the germline V gene, CDR1 is SGHRS and CDR2 is YFSETQ. This CDR3 contains 16 residues. Deletions cut 3 bases from V and 0 bases from J, with 13 bases between.

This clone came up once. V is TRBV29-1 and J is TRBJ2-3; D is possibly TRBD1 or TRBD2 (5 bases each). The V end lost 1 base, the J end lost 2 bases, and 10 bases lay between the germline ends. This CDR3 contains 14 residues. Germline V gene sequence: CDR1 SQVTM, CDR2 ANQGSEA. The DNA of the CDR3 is TGCAGCGTTGAAGCGTGGGACCACACAGATACGCAGTATTTT. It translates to CSVEAWDHTDTQYF.

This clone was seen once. Here the CDR3 DNA reads TGCGCCAGCAGCCCCGGGACGGTTTTAGGCTCTGGAAACACCATATATTTT. Its translation is CASSPGTVLGSGNTIYF. The V call is TRBV4-1, the J call TRBJ1-3; D is perhaps TRBD1 (5 bases). The V and J ends lost 4 bases and 0 bases respectively, with 16 bases between them. This CDR3 has 17 residues. Per germline, CDR1 MGHRA and CDR2 YSYEKL.

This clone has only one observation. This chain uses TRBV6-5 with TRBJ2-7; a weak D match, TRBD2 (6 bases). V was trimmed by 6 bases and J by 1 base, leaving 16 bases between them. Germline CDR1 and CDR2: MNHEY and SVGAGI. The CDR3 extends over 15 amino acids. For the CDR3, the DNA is TGTGCCAGCAGGTACGGTAGCGGCGCTTCCTACGAGCAGTACTTC. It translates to CASRYGSGASYEQYF.

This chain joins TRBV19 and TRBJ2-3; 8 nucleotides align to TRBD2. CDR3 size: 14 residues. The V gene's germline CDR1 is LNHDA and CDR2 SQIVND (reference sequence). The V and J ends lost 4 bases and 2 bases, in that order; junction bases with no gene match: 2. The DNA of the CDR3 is TGTGCCAGTAGTAAACTAGCGGTCACAGATACGCAGTATTTT. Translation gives CASSKLAVTDTQYF. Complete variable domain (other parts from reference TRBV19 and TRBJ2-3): DGGITQSPKYLFRKEGQNVTLSCEQNLNHDAMYWYRQDPGQGLRLIYYSQIVNDFQKGDIAEGYSVSREKKESFPLTVTSAQKNPTAFYLCASSKLAVTDTQYFGPGTRLTVL.

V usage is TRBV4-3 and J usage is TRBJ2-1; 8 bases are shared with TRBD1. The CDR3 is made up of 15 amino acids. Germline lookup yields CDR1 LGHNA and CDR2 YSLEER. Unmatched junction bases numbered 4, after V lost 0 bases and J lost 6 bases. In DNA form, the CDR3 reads TGCGCCAGCAGCCAAGATTACAGGGGGAGCAATGAGCAGTTCTTC. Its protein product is CASSQDYRGSNEQFF.

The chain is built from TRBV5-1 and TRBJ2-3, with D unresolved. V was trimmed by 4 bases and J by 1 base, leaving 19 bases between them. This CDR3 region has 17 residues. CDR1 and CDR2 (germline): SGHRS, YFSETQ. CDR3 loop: CASSLDRVWWGTDTQYF. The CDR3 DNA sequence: TGCGCCAGCAGCCTTGACCGGGTTTGGTGGGGCACAGATACGCAGTATTTT.

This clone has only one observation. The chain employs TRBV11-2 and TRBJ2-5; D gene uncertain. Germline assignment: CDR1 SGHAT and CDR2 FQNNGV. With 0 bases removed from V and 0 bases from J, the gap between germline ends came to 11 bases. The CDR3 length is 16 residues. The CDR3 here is CASSLDHLAYQETQYF. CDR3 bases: TGTGCCAGCAGCTTAGATCACCTTGCGTACCAAGAGACCCAGTACTTC. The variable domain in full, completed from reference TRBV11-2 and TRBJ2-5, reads EAGVAQSPRYKIIEKRQSVAFWCNPISGHATLYWYQQILGQGPKLLIQFQNNGVVDDSQLPKDRFSAERLKGVDSTLKIQPAKLEDSAVYLCASSLDHLAYQETQYFGPGTRLLVL.

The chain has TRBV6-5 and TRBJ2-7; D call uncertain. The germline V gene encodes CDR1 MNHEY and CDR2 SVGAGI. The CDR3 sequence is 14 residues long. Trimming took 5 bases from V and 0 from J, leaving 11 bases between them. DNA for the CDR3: TGTGCCAGCAGTAGGACGTCTAGCTCCTACGAGCAGTACTTC. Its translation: CASSRTSSSYEQYF.